The rows below give T cell receptor beta chains drawn from one sample of a study of T-cell reconstitution after alpha-beta-depleted transplantation in children. Via MiXCR, TCRdb re-called the PCR reads, giving one row per CDR3 protein. Among about 410,000 distinct CDR3 sequences listed, approximately 20% were seen once. The source was PBMCs from the stem cell graft donor, collected from the stem cell graft. Receptors were obtained from a human donor who donated a stem cell graft to a child with acute myeloid leukemia. The CDR3 runs from the conserved cysteine through the conserved F or W. The order of the fields is J gene, V gene, CDR3 protein.

TRBJ2-7	TRBV4-3	CASSQGSSGSSYEQYF
TRBJ2-4	TRBV20-1	CSARDPPEAKNIQYF
TRBJ2-1	TRBV25-1	CASSSDPASGKYNEQFF
TRBJ1-2	TRBV7-2	CASSSQTGQDYTF
TRBJ2-7	TRBV28	CASSDSSWAGYEQYF
TRBJ2-5	TRBV5-1	CASSLSGADQETQYF
TRBJ2-3	TRBV20-1	CSASSGFGDTQYF
TRBJ1-5	TRBV7-9	CASSKDINQPQHF
TRBJ2-3	TRBV7-8	CASSSLAGEGTDTQYF
TRBJ1-6	TRBV12-3/TRBV12-4	CASSGQRENSPLHF
TRBJ2-4	TRBV20-1	CSAGDSTLAKNIQYF
TRBJ2-3	TRBV4-2	CASSQGGLAGEDTQYF
TRBJ2-7	TRBV7-3	CASSLMVGDGYEQYF
TRBJ1-5	TRBV6-4	CASSDRGGYWFSNQPQHF
TRBJ2-7	TRBV5-1	CASSLQREKVEQYF
TRBJ1-2	TRBV4-3	CASSQEETGYGYTF
TRBJ2-3	TRBV5-1	CASGLAGGLDTQYF
TRBJ1-6	TRBV28	CASSRTGIDYNSPLHF
TRBJ2-3	TRBV3-1	CASSPGQRRTDTQYF
TRBJ2-2	TRBV5-1	CASSLDAGVDTGELFF
TRBJ1-2	TRBV12-3/TRBV12-4	CASSLGPTLGYTF
TRBJ2-7	TRBV4-1	CASSQEGAMEQYF
TRBJ2-3	TRBV7-9	CASSLADWGTQYF
TRBJ2-1	TRBV20-1	CSARGLAGDNEQFF